This TCR beta chain was captured by sequencing in a study of T cells in Graves' hyperthyroidism and ophthalmopathy (dated by TCRdb to between 2017 and 2020). Context from the whole study: Peripheral blood samples were taken at initial diagnosis, before any treatment was given. The 85 to 100 discovery patients were randomly split 7:3 into training and test sets. The study also compared thyroid tissue and blood T-cell repertoires from five or six Graves' hyperthyroidism patients. Prospective prediction of ophthalmopathy was tested in an independent validation cohort of 18 hyperthyroidism patients and some 17 patients who later progressed to ophthalmopathy. TCR V-J signatures able to tell the groups apart were searched for in a discovery cohort of 90 to 100 patients, of whom 43 had Graves' ophthalmopathy and under 65 had stable Graves' hyperthyroidism. Once sampling was done, hyperthyroidism patients were given methimazole at a starting dose of 30 mg daily, whereas ophthalmopathy patients were given high-dose intravenous methylprednisolone. The paper describes TCR Vbeta CDR3 sequencing of fewer than 150 peripheral blood samples, made up of 40 to 45 ophthalmopathy patients, around 73 hyperthyroidism patients and some 17 progressor patients. Beyond this particular receptor, the publication reports: In validation, progression to ophthalmopathy was predicted by the model with nearly 71% sensitivity and roughly 76% specificity, a median of approximately 7.1 months before onset. Ophthalmopathy was separated from stable hyperthyroidism by a 13 V-J signature model, with approximately 85% sensitivity and around 81% specificity obtained in cross-validation and 80%/75% obtained in testing. Sample size was not statistically predetermined, and blinding of investigators to group allocation was not performed. Most expanded thyroid clonotypes (frequency above 0.001) were also detected in blood, a finding suggesting that blood repertoires may reflect thyroid immune responses.

This clonotype showed up many times. Its antigen is still unknown. The sample holds no much larger clone one base away, and base qualities are not on file. Stable Graves' hyperthyroidism was defined as the absence of progression to ophthalmopathy over 18 months of follow-up. Hyperthyroidism patients were newly diagnosed, had a disease duration of under 2 months, and were aged 18 to 65 years. Patients with uncontrolled infections, other autoimmune diseases, pregnancy or lactation were excluded. Diagnoses were based on clinical symptoms, serum thyroxine and TRAb, thyroid ultrasound and orbital computed tomography. PBMCs were separated from roughly 9.3 ml of fresh peripheral blood using Ficoll-Paque density gradient centrifugation. Total RNA was extracted using Trizol reagent, and RNA quality was assessed on an Agilent 2100 Bioanalyzer. From cysteine to phenylalanine, the CDR3 is 15 amino acids long. CDR3 DNA is the only sequence kept; it has 45 bases, read in frame from the first base. The germline V gene yields MNHEY for CDR1 and SVGEGT for CDR2. V is reduced by 0 bases and J by 1 base, leaving a spacing of 9 bases between them.

The TCR beta CDR3 regions were amplified from the RNA transcripts. For the first round of RT-PCR on the TCR CDR3, the HTBI primer set was used together with the Qiagen OneStep RT-PCR kit. Libraries were constructed in a second round of multiplex PCR, after which size selection and purification were carried out. Libraries were sequenced paired-end with 100 bp reads on an Illumina HiSeq2000. The authors' analysis ran thus. SOAPnuke was used to process the raw data, with reads discarded if the reads contained adapters or uncalled bases, had a mean Phred below 15, or lacked an exact constant-primer or identifier match. COPE v1.2.5 was used to merge the high-quality paired reads, and each unique nucleotide sequence was defined as a clonotype. MiTCR v1.1 was used to align clonotypes to the IMGT TRBV, TRBD and TRBJ reference segments. The analysis included only V-J combinations with a frequency above 0.0001, which together covered 99% to 99.2% of the repertoires. The TCS score was defined as the ratio of F50 (clonal expansion) to E x V (chaos), calculated using BLOSUM62-based TCRdist between CDR3 peptides within each V-J. Welch's t-statistics and random forest reduced several hundred V-J features to under 15, which were used in a naive Bayes classifier (R e1071). TCRdb took the public reads, trimmed them with fastp at Q25, ran MiXCR for clone calling and kept in-frame beta chains. Rows are unified per CDR3 protein, each entry keeping the most common DNA and genes. The V and J calls shown here were made by TCRdb, not taken from the authors' results. The sample table holds under 800,000 distinct CDR3 sequences, of which 12% to 15% were seen once. Around 9.6% of the sample comes from the top ten.

This receptor was taken from a woman aged 18-35 years with Graves' hyperthyroidism. Recombination linked TRBV6-2 or TRBV6-3 to TRBJ1-1, with no confidently assigned D gene. Sequenced: blood. The encoded CDR3 is CASSYSIRQNTEAFF. The DNA is TGTGCCAGCAGTTACTCGATCAGACAGAACACTGAAGCTTTCTTT.